The 23 T cell receptor beta chains in this list originate from one sample, sequenced in a study of T cells in localized non-small cell lung cancer. Clones were read by immunoSEQ multiplex PCR, and TCRdb kept only the in-frame ones, dropping some. This table has roughly 17,000 clones, around 88% appearing once. The sample consisted of peripheral blood, taken before any cancer treatment. Receptors originate from a male donor at least 60 years old with stage II squamous cell lung carcinoma.

This chain uses TRBV29-1 with TRBJ1-1; no clear D. There are 13 residues in the CDR3. With 5 bases removed from V and 0 bases from J, the gap between germline ends came to 10 bases. Germline V CDR1 and CDR2: SQVTM, ANQGSEA. In nucleotides, the CDR3 is TGCAGCGTTTCGGACTTCTTGAACACTGAAGCTTTCTTT. It encodes CSVSDFLNTEAFF.

The chain combines TRBV2 with TRBJ2-1; D is possibly TRBD2 (6 bases). Trimming took off 2 bases at V and 4 bases at J, with 21 bases between the two ends. This CDR3 is 18 amino acids long. Germline CDR1 SNHLY, CDR2 FYNNEI. The CDR3 DNA reads as TGTGCCAGCAGTGAACCTTCTTCAGCTAGCGAGGGTTACAATGAGCAGTTCTTC. As protein: CASSEPSSASEGYNEQFF.

This sequence joins TRBV7-9 and TRBJ1-2, with a possible D match to TRBD1 (6 bases). The V gene's germline CDR1 is SEHNR and CDR2 FQNEAQ (reference sequence). Trimming left V 3 bases short and J 0 bases short, with 14 bases between. The CDR3 length is 16 residues. CDR3 residues: CASSLPTRTANYGYTF. For the CDR3, the DNA is TGTGCCAGCAGCTTGCCCACCCGGACAGCTAACTATGGCTACACCTTC.

This clone has a single count. The chain recombines TRBV27 with TRBJ2-7; TRBD2 matches at 7 bases. Losses at the gene ends were 3 bases for V and 2 bases for J; bases not matched to a gene: 1. There are 13 residues in the CDR3. In germline, CDR1 is MNHEY, CDR2 SMNVEV (reference sequence). The chain's CDR3 is CASSFGLAYEQYF. The CDR3 nucleotides are TGTGCCAGCAGTTTCGGACTAGCCTACGAGCAGTACTTC.

This chain uses TRBV29-1 with TRBJ2-1, with D possibly TRBD1 on 6 matching bases. Germline loops: CDR1 SQVTM, CDR2 ANQGSEA. CDR3 length: 14 residues. V lost 5 bases and J 4 bases, leaving 15 bases between the germline ends. The CDR3 DNA is TGCAGCGTTAATGGGCACAGGGATTACAATGAGCAGTTCTTC. Protein: CSVNGHRDYNEQFF.

The chain uses TRBV5-1 and TRBJ1-4; the D gene is possibly TRBD1 (5 bases). Trimming pared 0 bases from V and 5 bases from J, leaving 11 bases between. CDR1 and CDR2 (germline): SGHRS, YFSETQ. The CDR3 spans 15 residues. CDR3 DNA: TGCGCCAGCAGCTTGGAAGGGGAGTGGAATGAAAAACTGTTTTTT. Translation gives CASSLEGEWNEKLFF.

The gene calls are TRBV27 and TRBJ2-3; D not certain. V shed 7 bases and J shed 4 bases, with 21 bases lying between them. The germline V gene has CDR1 MNHEY and CDR2 SMNVEV (reference sequence). The length of the CDR3 is 16 residues. CDR3 loop: CASKAGSTFLPDTQYF. In nucleotides, the CDR3 is TGTGCCAGCAAGGCCGGGTCCACCTTCCTCCCAGATACGCAGTATTTT.

The chain uses TRBV6-5 and TRBJ2-2; 7 nucleotides agree with TRBD2. The V gene end was trimmed by 9 bases and the J gene end by 5 bases; junction bases not matched to a gene: 9. Germline-derived CDR1 and CDR2 are MNHEY and SVGAGI. CDR3 length: 14 residues. The CDR3 region has the DNA TGTGCCAGTGGCGGGAGAAGAGGGACCGGGGAGCTGTTTTTT. The encoded protein is CASGGRRGTGELFF.

The chain couples TRBV5-8 to TRBJ1-4, with TRBD1 matching 7 bases. The J segment lost 4 bases and the V segment lost 5 bases, leaving 8 bases of the junction unmatched. The CDR3 is 15 residues long. Per the germline V gene, CDR1 is SGHTS and CDR2 is YDEGEE. The CDR3 loop is CASSRKGQYNEKLFF. In DNA form, the CDR3 reads TGTGCCAGCAGTCGAAAGGGACAGTATAATGAAAAACTGTTTTTT.

The chain combines TRBV20-1 with TRBJ2-7; no definite D call. Germline V gene sequence: CDR1 DFQATT, CDR2 SNEGSKA (reference sequence). Trimming left V 3 bases short and J 4 bases short, with 4 bases between. This CDR3 has 10 amino acids. The CDR3 loop is CSASPYEQYF. CDR3 DNA sequence: TGCAGTGCTAGCCCATACGAGCAGTACTTC.

This clone has just one count. The rearrangement uses TRBV7-2 and TRBJ2-4, with a possible D match to TRBD2 (6 bases). The germline V and J ends were trimmed by 0 bases and 3 bases, with 9 bases remaining between them. Germline CDR1 and CDR2: SGHTA and FQGNSA. This CDR3 spans 15 amino acids. The CDR3 DNA sequence: TGTGCCAGCAGCTTAGCGGCAGCGGGCAAAAACATTCAGTACTTC. Its protein product is CASSLAAAGKNIQYF. The full variable domain, its missing parts supplied by reference TRBV7-2 and TRBJ2-4, is GAGVSQSPSNKVTEKGKDVELRCDPISGHTALYWYRQSLGQGLEFLIYFQGNSAPDKSGLPSDRFSAERTGGSVSTLTIQRTQQEDSAVYLCASSLAAAGKNIQYFGAGTRLSVL.

J is TRBJ2-3 and V is TRBV7-2, with a weak D call TRBD2 (6 bases). Looked up from germline, CDR1 is SGHTA and CDR2 is FQGNSA. Trimming removed 1 base from V and 6 bases from J, with 14 bases in between. CDR3 size: 15 residues. The CDR3, as DNA: TGTGCCAGCAGCTTAGACCAGGGTGCGGGGGATACGCAGTATTTT. It encodes CASSLDQGAGDTQYF.

The rearrangement joins TRBV27 to TRBJ2-3; 9 bases align to TRBD2. Looked up from germline, CDR1 is MNHEY and CDR2 is SMNVEV (reference sequence). After removal of 8 bases from V and 6 bases from J, the junction contained 15 bases not matched to a gene. The CDR3 is 16 residues long. The CDR3 spells CASPHGERGARDTQYF. Written as DNA, the CDR3 is TGTGCCAGCCCCCATGGGGAGCGGGGGGCCCGGGATACGCAGTATTTT.

The rearrangement uses TRBV28 and TRBJ2-7; 7 bases are a match to TRBD1. CDR1 is MDHEN, CDR2 SYDVKM, per germline. The CDR3 has 16 residues. J lost 4 bases, V lost 7 bases, and 16 bases had no gene match. The CDR3 sequence is CASTQTGVRSVYEQYF. In DNA form, the CDR3 reads TGTGCCAGCACCCAAACAGGGGTCCGGAGTGTGTACGAGCAGTACTTC.

The chain links TRBV18 to TRBJ2-7; TRBD2 matches 15 bases. Looked up from germline, CDR1 is KGHSH and CDR2 is LQKENI. CDR3 length: 15 residues. With 1 base clipped from V and 7 bases from J, the junction kept 2 bases outside the gene matches. The CDR3 spells CASSPQGLAGGEQYF. CDR3 DNA sequence: TGTGCCAGCTCACCACAGGGACTAGCGGGAGGAGAGCAGTACTTC.

The chain recombines TRBV19 with TRBJ2-7, with a weak D call TRBD1 (5 bases). Trimming cost V 5 bases and J 4 bases, with 18 bases left between them. This CDR3 contains 15 residues. CDR1 and CDR2 (germline): LNHDA, SQIVND (reference sequence). The CDR3 DNA reads TGTGCCAGTAGTGTCCAGGGCCATGGTAAATACGAGCAGTACTTC. Residues: CASSVQGHGKYEQYF.

This chain links TRBV18 with TRBJ1-2, with D hard to call. The V gene's germline CDR1 is KGHSH and CDR2 LQKENI. The germline V and J ends were trimmed by 5 bases and 4 bases, with 14 bases remaining between them. The CDR3 consists of 14 residues. CDR3 protein: CASSTGGKSYGYTF. CDR3 nucleotide sequence: TGTGCCAGCTCAACGGGAGGAAAAAGCTATGGCTACACCTTC.

This chain uses TRBV7-2 with TRBJ2-2, with 12 bases that match TRBD1. V dropped 2 bases and J dropped 1; count of bases not matched to a gene: 8. CDR1 is SGHTA and CDR2 is FQGNSA in the germline V gene. The CDR3 sequence is 19 residues long. The chain's CDR3 is CASSLFGTGGPMNTGELFF. For the CDR3, the DNA is TGTGCCAGCAGCTTATTCGGGACAGGGGGCCCTATGAACACCGGGGAGCTGTTTTTT.

J is TRBJ2-5 and V is TRBV4-1; D unresolved. The germline V gene has CDR1 MGHRA and CDR2 YSYEKL. V lost 2 bases and J lost 4, with 14 bases in between. The CDR3 has 15 residues. DNA for the CDR3: TGCGCCAGCAGCCAACCTACGGCAGGTGGAGAGACCCAGTACTTC. It is translated as CASSQPTAGGETQYF.

By its share, this clone is medium-sized. V and J are TRBV28 and TRBJ2-4, with D possibly called TRBD1 or TRBD2 (5 bases each). Trimming left V 6 bases short and J 8 bases short, with 17 bases between. Germline values: CDR1 MDHEN, CDR2 SYDVKM. This CDR3 region has 14 residues. The CDR3 reads CASSLSTTGHIQYF. For the CDR3, the DNA is TGTGCCAGCAGCCTATCGACAACGGGACACATTCAGTACTTC.

J is TRBJ1-5 and V is TRBV10-3; 7 bases line up with TRBD1. The germline V gene has CDR1 ENHRY and CDR2 SYGVKD. The CDR3 is 14 residues long. The ends lost 6 bases at V and 6 bases at J; junction bases unmatched: 8. The CDR3 DNA reads as TGTGCCATCAGGGGCGACAGGGATAGTCAGCCCCAGCATTTT. Protein sequence: CAIRGDRDSQPQHF.

V and J are TRBV7-8 and TRBJ1-5; weak D call: TRBD1 (5 bases). Looked up from germline, CDR1 is SGHVS and CDR2 is FQNEAQ. The V and J ends lost 5 bases and 5 bases respectively, with 10 bases between them. The CDR3 consists of 13 residues. This CDR3 reads CASSLQEDQPQHF. The CDR3 DNA follows: TGTGCCAGCAGCCTACAGGAGGATCAGCCCCAGCATTTT.

J is TRBJ2-7 and V is TRBV5-1; D is uncertain. The CDR3 extends over 14 amino acids. Per the germline V gene, CDR1 is SGHRS and CDR2 is YFSETQ. Trimming cost V 2 bases and J 6 bases, with 15 bases left between them. The CDR3 coding sequence is TGCGCCAGCAGCTTTAAAGGAGATAACGGCGAGCAGTACTTC. Amino acids: CASSFKGDNGEQYF.